Below, 21 T cell receptor beta chains from the same sample are listed, as sequenced in a study of T-cell reconstitution after alpha-beta-depleted transplantation in children. The authors prepared the TCRbeta library with unique molecular identifiers. TCRdb redid the calling of the PCR reads with MiXCR, one entry per CDR3 protein. The sample holds a few hundred thousand distinct CDR3 sequences, over 25% seen once. Sequencing was performed on PBMCs, taken before TCRalphabeta/CD19-depleted stem cell transplant. These receptors all stem from a boy less than two years old with Wiskott-Aldrich syndrome, due to receive a stem cell transplant.

This clonotype was found once. This chain joins TRBV5-1 and TRBJ2-7, with TRBD1 matching 10 bases. There are 14 residues in the CDR3. V was pared by 1 base and J by 6 bases, with 4 bases of the junction left unmatched. Germline lookup yields CDR1 SGHRS and CDR2 YFSETQ. The CDR3 reads CASSLSGQGGEQYF. The CDR3 DNA reads as TGCGCCAGCAGCTTGAGTGGACAGGGGGGCGAGCAGTACTTC.

V usage is TRBV12-3 or TRBV12-4 and J usage is TRBJ2-2, with D hard to call. The CDR3 runs 14 residues. The V gene lost 6 bases and the J gene lost 1 base, with 9 bases spanning the gap. The CDR3 DNA reads as TGTGCCAGCAGCCGGTCCTTGAACACCGGGGAGCTGTTTTTT. Translation: CASSRSLNTGELFF.

The V call is TRBV7-9, the J call TRBJ2-1; 13 positions agree with TRBD2. Germline V gene data show CDR1 as SEHNR and CDR2 as FQNEAQ (reference sequence). With 3 bases clipped from V and 7 bases from J, the junction kept 9 bases outside the gene matches. This CDR3 spans 17 amino acids. The CDR3 DNA reads as TGTGCCAGCAGCTTTAGAAGCGGACTAGCGGGAGCAAATGAGCAGTTCTTC. Translating gives CASSFRSGLAGANEQFF.

This clonotype has a single count. The chain uses TRBV4-2 and TRBJ2-1, with TRBD2 identical over 10 bases. The CDR3 has 16 amino acids. Per the germline V gene, CDR1 is LGHNA and CDR2 is YNFKEQ. V shed 2 bases, J shed 6 bases, and the junction held 7 bases outside the gene matches. The CDR3 nucleotides are TGTGCCAGCAGCCAACTGGGACTAGCGCCATTCAATGAGCAGTTCTTC. Its protein product is CASSQLGLAPFNEQFF.

The CDR3 region has the DNA TGTGCCAGCAGCTTACCAGGGACATTGCAAGAGACCCAGTACTTC. It specifies CASSLPGTLQETQYF. The J gene is TRBJ2-5, the V gene TRBV7-9; possibly TRBD1 for D (6 bases). Germline-derived CDR1 and CDR2 are SEHNR and FQNEAQ (reference sequence). Trimming cost V 2 bases and J 2 bases, with 12 bases left between them. The CDR3 sequence is 15 residues long.

There are a few counts of this clonotype. CDR3 nucleotides: TGTGCCAGCAGCGTTTCAAACGTGAGGAACACCGGGGAGCTGTTTTTT. This codes for CASSVSNVRNTGELFF. This chain uses TRBV5-8 with TRBJ2-2; D is uncertain. The V gene lost 4 bases and the J gene lost 1 base, with 14 bases spanning the gap. This CDR3 spans 16 amino acids. Germline lookup yields CDR1 SGHTS and CDR2 YDEGEE.

This clonotype was counted at least ten times. This chain joins TRBV25-1 and TRBJ2-1, with D perhaps TRBD1 (6 bases). The CDR3 sequence is 14 residues long. The ends were cut back, 5 bases at V and 3 bases at J, with 11 bases in the middle. Germline CDR1 MGHDK, CDR2 SYGVNS. The CDR3 nucleotides read TGTGCCAGCAGTCAGGCAGGGGACTACAATGAGCAGTTCTTC. Amino acid sequence: CASSQAGDYNEQFF.

The chain recombines TRBV7-2 with TRBJ2-4; D not resolved. Germline V gene data show CDR1 as SGHTA and CDR2 as FQGNSA. V shed 1 base and J shed 9 bases, with 4 bases lying between them. The CDR3 length is 11 residues. CDR3 amino acids: CASSLVSIQYF. CDR3 sequence (DNA): TGTGCCAGCAGCTTAGTAAGCATTCAGTACTTC.

For the CDR3, the DNA is TGTGCCATCAGTGTATCCAGCGGCGAGCAGTACTTC. It encodes CAISVSSGEQYF. J is TRBJ2-7 and V is TRBV10-3; D is perhaps TRBD2 (5 bases). The CDR3 extends over 12 amino acids. The ends were cut back, 4 bases at V and 6 bases at J, with 10 bases in the middle. The germline gives CDR1 ENHRY, CDR2 SYGVKD.

This clonotype was seen a handful of times. The rearrangement uses TRBV7-2 and TRBJ2-7; D unresolved. The CDR3 runs to 15 residues. Trimming removed 5 bases from V and 5 bases from J, with 19 bases in between. Germline assignment: CDR1 SGHTA and CDR2 FQGNSA. The CDR3 sequence: CASSPRARLLNEQYF. In DNA, the CDR3 is TGTGCCAGCAGCCCTCGGGCACGGTTGTTGAACGAGCAGTACTTC.

The chain joins TRBV27 to TRBJ2-7; the match to TRBD2 covers 13 bases. Trimming took 6 bases from V and 6 from J; bases not matched to a gene: 8. CDR1 is MNHEY, CDR2 SMNVEV, per germline (reference sequence). CDR3 length: 15 residues. The CDR3 DNA follows: TGTGCCAGCAGCCACGGACTAGCGGGAGTAAGCGAGCAGTACTTC. It yields the protein CASSHGLAGVSEQYF.

The chain has TRBV6-1 and TRBJ2-2; D is unclear. CDR3 length: 11 amino acids. V was pared by 0 bases and J by 7 bases, with 0 bases between. CDR1 MNHNS and CDR2 SASEGT come from the germline V gene. The CDR3 region has the DNA TGTGCCAGCAGTGAAGCCGGGGAGCTGTTTTTT. Its translation: CASSEAGELFF.

This clonotype was detected a few times. The rearrangement links TRBV5-1 to TRBJ2-5; 8 bases line up with TRBD1. Germline V lookup: CDR1 SGHRS, CDR2 YFSETQ. This CDR3 is built from 13 residues. Germline trimming cut 5 bases from V and 6 bases from J; bases unmatched to any gene: 6. The CDR3 is CASSHGQGKTQYF. The CDR3 bases are TGCGCCAGCAGTCATGGACAGGGCAAGACCCAGTACTTC.

The sample holds many counts of this clonotype. This chain connects TRBV12-3 or TRBV12-4 to TRBJ1-1, with D uncertain. This CDR3 has 14 amino acids. V dropped 5 bases and J dropped 1 base, with 11 bases sitting between them. The CDR3 DNA reads as TGTGCCAGCAGTCCTACGGACTGGAACACTGAAGCTTTCTTT. It encodes CASSPTDWNTEAFF.

The chain joins TRBV10-3 to TRBJ2-7, with TRBD1 matching 7 bases. The V gene end was trimmed by 6 bases and the J gene end by 0 bases; junction bases not matched to a gene: 5. Looked up from germline, CDR1 is ENHRY and CDR2 is SYGVKD. This CDR3 region has 14 residues. For the CDR3, the DNA is TGTGCCATCAGCCGGGACAGCAGCTCCTACGAGCAGTACTTC. Its translation: CAISRDSSSYEQYF.

This clonotype was observed a handful of times. The chain uses TRBV15 and TRBJ2-7; 11 nucleotides agree with TRBD2. CDR1 and CDR2 (germline): LNHNV, YYDKDF (reference sequence). Trimming at V came to 3 bases and at J to 4 bases, leaving 5 bases not matched to a gene. This CDR3 contains 15 residues. The CDR3 loop reads CATSRIAGGKYEQYF. The CDR3 DNA sequence: TGTGCCACCAGCAGGATAGCGGGAGGGAAATACGAGCAGTACTTC.

In its sample, this clonotype was seen a few times. The J gene is TRBJ2-1, the V gene TRBV19, with a weak D call TRBD1 (5 bases). Trimming removed 4 bases from V and 6 bases from J, with 19 bases in between. This CDR3 contains 16 residues. Germline V gives CDR1 LNHDA, CDR2 SQIVND (reference sequence). The chain's CDR3 is CASSRQTPMGINEQFF. DNA of the CDR3: TGTGCCAGTAGTAGACAGACTCCGATGGGGATCAATGAGCAGTTCTTC.

The rearrangement uses TRBV9 and TRBJ2-1; D not resolved. Per germline, CDR1 SGDLS and CDR2 YYNGEE. V was clipped by 3 bases and J by 0 bases, with 7 bases between them. This CDR3 comprises 14 residues. The CDR3 protein is CASSAQGSYNEQFF. CDR3 nucleotide sequence: TGTGCCAGCAGCGCCCAAGGCTCCTACAATGAGCAGTTCTTC.

This clonotype was detected only a few times. The V gene is TRBV5-1, the J gene TRBJ2-7; TRBD1 matches at 8 bases. V shed 4 bases and J 2 bases; nucleotides not matched to a gene: 8. CDR3 length equals 15 residues. Germline V CDR1 and CDR2: SGHRS, YFSETQ. The CDR3 nucleotides read TGCGCCAGCAGCACGGGACAGGTGGCCACCTACGAGCAGTACTTC. Its protein is CASSTGQVATYEQYF.

A few counts support this clonotype. The genes are TRBV5-1 and TRBJ1-1, with D unclear. Germline CDR1 and CDR2: SGHRS and YFSETQ. V lost 5 bases to trimming and J lost 0 bases, with 11 bases between them. The CDR3 sequence is 14 residues long. CDR3 sequence reads: CASRPEAVNTEAFF. CDR3 nucleotide sequence: TGCGCCAGCAGACCCGAGGCAGTGAACACTGAAGCTTTCTTT. Complete variable domain (other parts from reference TRBV5-1 and TRBJ1-1): KAGVTQTPRYLIKTRGQQVTLSCSPISGHRSVSWYQQTPGQGLQFLFEYFSETQRNKGNFPGRFSGRQFSNSRSEMNVSTLELGDSALYLCASRPEAVNTEAFFGQGTRLTVV.

The chain joins TRBV20-1 to TRBJ2-1; 11 bases fit TRBD2. Trimming at V came to 3 bases and at J to 9 bases, leaving 10 bases not matched to a gene. This CDR3 has 15 amino acids. Per the germline V gene, CDR1 is DFQATT and CDR2 is SNEGSKA (reference sequence). Here the CDR3 reads CSARITSGSRGEQFF. The DNA of the CDR3 is TGCAGTGCTAGGATTACTAGCGGGAGTAGGGGTGAGCAGTTCTTC.